This T cell receptor beta chain stems from a study of blood T cell repertoires in COVID-19. Across the study: T cells, B-cell-depleted T cells, or PBMCs supplied cDNA or gDNA.

This clone appeared a few times. This CDR3 spans 16 amino acids. Per the germline V gene, CDR1 is MNHEY and CDR2 is SMNVEV (reference sequence). V gave up 5 bases and J gave up 4 bases, with 21 bases separating them. Some clones are missing from TCRdb's copy, which holds only in-frame ones; the method was immunoSEQ multiplex PCR. Of under 90,000 clones listed, about 90% are singletons. This TCR derives from a woman between 45 and 60 years old with COVID-19, enrolled during active disease. The chain recombines TRBV27 with TRBJ2-7; D may be TRBD1 (6 bases). Material for sequencing was peripheral blood. CDR3 in amino acids: CASSPNRQDPIYEQYF. The CDR3 region has the DNA TGTGCCAGCAGTCCAAACCGACAGGACCCCATATACGAGCAGTACTTC.